This T cell receptor (beta chain) was obtained from a study of blood T cell repertoires in COVID-19. The method was immunoSEQ multiplex PCR; TCRdb's version includes in-frame clones alone and lacks a portion of them. The sample consists of about 220,000 clones, around 82% of them appearing once. Individuals in the exposed group had encountered a COVID-19 case within 2 weeks preceding study entry. The sequenced sample was PBMCs or T cells enriched from blood (not recorded which). The origin of this receptor is a woman between 45 and 65 years old who had been exposed to COVID-19.

The CDR3 sequence: CASSYSQNSYEQYF. The CDR3 DNA reads TGTGCCAGCAGTTACTCCCAAAACTCCTACGAGCAGTACTTC. The chain uses TRBV6-6 and TRBJ2-7; D is unresolved. The CDR3 sequence is 14 residues long. Germline loops: CDR1 MNHNY, CDR2 SVGAGI (reference sequence). Trimming left V 0 bases short and J 0 bases short, with 6 bases between.